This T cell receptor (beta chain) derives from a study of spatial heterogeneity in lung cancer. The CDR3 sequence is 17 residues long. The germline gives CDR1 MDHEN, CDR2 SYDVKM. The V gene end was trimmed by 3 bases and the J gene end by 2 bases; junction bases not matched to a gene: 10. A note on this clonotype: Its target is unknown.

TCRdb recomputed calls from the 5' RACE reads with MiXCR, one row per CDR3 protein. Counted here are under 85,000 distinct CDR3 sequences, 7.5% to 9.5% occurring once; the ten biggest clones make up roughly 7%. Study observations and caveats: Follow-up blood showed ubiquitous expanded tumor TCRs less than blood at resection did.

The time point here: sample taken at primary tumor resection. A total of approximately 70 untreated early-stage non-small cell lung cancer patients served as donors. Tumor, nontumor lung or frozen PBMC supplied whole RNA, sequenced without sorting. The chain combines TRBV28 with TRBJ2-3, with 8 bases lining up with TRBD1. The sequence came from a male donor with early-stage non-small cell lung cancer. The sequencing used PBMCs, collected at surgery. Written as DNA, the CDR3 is TGTGCCAGCAGTTTGCGACCCGGGACAGGATCCACAGATACGCAGTATTTT. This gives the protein CASSLRPGTGSTDTQYF.